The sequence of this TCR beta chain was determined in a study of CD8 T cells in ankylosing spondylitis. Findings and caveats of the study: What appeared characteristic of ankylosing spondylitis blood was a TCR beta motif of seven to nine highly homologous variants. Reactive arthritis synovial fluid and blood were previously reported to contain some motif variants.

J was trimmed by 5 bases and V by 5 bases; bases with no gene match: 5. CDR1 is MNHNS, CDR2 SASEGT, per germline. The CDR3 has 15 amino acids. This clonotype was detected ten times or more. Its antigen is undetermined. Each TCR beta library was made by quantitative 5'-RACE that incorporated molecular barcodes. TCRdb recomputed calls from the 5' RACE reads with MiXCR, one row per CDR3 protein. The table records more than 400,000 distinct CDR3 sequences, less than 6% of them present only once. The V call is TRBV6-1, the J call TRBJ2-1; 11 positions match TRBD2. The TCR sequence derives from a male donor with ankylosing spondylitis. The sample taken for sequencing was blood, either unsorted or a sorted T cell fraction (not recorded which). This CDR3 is CASSRLAGLNNEQFF. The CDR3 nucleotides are TGTGCCAGCAGTCGACTAGCGGGGCTAAACAATGAGCAGTTCTTC.